This T cell receptor beta chain was observed in a study of monozygotic twins with inflammatory bowel disease. Study-level points and caveats: Especially where disease activity was present, IBD patients had fewer clonotypes in common with others than healthy twins did. Support was absent for any single strong signal or clonotype linked to IBD.

Total RNA isolation used whole blood (no T cell sorting was performed). This CDR3 is 16 amino acids long. CDR1 is SGHRS, CDR2 YFSETQ, per germline. Eight cDNA synthesis reactions were run for every sample. From its re-call of the 5' RACE reads, TCRdb lists each CDR3 protein once, without DNA. The repertoire shows approximately 140,000 distinct CDR3 sequences; the top ten hold approximately 2.5%. Comment on this clonotype: Its antigen is unidentified.

The TCR was taken from a human donor with ulcerative colitis or Crohn's disease, or a healthy co-twin of an affected twin (not recorded which). The chain couples TRBV5-1 to TRBJ2-2. The specimen was blood. This CDR3 reads CASSLAVGLATGELFF. The whole variable domain, remainder taken from reference TRBV5-1 and TRBJ2-2, is KAGVTQTPRYLIKTRGQQVTLSCSPISGHRSVSWYQQTPGQGLQFLFEYFSETQRNKGNFPGRFSGRQFSNSRSEMNVSTLELGDSALYLCASSLAVGLATGELFFGEGSRLTVL.